This T cell receptor beta chain is drawn from a study of blood T cell repertoires in COVID-19. Using immunoSEQ multiplex PCR, the repertoire was profiled, and TCRdb retains in-frame clones only, with some absent. The sample contains some 260,000 clones, around nine tenths of which appear only once. This clone has only a few counts. The clonotype was recovered from a woman in her seventies with COVID-19, enrolled during active disease. Input material: peripheral blood.

CDR3 sequence reads: CASSLFVGGDETQYF. In DNA form, the CDR3 reads TGTGCCAGCAGTTTATTCGTGGGAGGGGATGAGACCCAGTACTTC. The chain recombines TRBV28 with TRBJ2-5, with 7 bases lining up with TRBD2. This CDR3 region has 15 residues. Looked up from germline, CDR1 is MDHEN and CDR2 is SYDVKM. V lost 1 base to trimming and J lost 5 bases; unmatched junction nucleotides: 7.